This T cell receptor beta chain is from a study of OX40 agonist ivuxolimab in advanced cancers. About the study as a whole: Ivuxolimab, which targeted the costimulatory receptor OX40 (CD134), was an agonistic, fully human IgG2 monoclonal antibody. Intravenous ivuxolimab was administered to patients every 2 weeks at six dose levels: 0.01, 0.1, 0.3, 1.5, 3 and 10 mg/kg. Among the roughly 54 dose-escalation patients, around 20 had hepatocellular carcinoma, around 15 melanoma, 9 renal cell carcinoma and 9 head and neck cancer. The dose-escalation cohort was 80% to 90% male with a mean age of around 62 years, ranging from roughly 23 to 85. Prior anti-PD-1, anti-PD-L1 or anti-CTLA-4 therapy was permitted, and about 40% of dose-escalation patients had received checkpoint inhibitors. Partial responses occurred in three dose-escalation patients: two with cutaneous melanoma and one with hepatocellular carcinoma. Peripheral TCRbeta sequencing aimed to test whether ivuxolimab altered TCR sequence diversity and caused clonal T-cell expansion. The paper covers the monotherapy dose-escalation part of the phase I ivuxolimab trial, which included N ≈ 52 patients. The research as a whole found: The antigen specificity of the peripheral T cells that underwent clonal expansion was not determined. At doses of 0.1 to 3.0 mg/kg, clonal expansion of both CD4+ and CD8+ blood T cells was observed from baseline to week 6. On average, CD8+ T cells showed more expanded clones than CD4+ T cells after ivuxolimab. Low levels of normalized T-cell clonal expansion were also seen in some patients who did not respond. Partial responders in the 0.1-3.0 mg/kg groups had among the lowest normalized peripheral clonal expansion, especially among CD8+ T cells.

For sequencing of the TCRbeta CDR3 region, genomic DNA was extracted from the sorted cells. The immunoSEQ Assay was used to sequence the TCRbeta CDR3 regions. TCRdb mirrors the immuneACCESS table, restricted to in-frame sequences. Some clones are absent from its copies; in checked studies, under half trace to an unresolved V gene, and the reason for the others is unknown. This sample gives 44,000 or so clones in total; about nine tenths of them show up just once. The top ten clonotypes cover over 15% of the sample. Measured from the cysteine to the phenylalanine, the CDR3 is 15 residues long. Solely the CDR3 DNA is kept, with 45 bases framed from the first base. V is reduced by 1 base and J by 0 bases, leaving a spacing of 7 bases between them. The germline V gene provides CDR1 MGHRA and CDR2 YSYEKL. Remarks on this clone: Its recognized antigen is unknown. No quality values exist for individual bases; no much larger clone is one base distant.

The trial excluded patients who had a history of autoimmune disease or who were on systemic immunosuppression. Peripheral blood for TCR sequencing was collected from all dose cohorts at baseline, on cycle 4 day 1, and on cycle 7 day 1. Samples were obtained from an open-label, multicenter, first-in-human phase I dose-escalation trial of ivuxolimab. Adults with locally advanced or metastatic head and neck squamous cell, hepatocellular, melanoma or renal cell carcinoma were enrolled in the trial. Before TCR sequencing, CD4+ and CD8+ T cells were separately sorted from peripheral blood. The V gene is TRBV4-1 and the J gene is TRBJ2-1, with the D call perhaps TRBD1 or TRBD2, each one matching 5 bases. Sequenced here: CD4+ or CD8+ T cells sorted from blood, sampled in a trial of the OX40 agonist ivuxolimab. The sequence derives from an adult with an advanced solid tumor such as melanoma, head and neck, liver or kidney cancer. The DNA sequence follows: TGCGCCAGCAGCCAAGCAGGGAGCTCCTACAATGAGCAGTTCTTC. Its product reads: CASSQAGSSYNEQFF.